One sample yielded the 16 T cell receptor beta chains listed below, sequenced in a study of cytomegalovirus exposure and HLA in healthy donors. The PCR ran on 60 Vbeta and 13 Jbeta primers. Assay used: immunoSEQ multiplex PCR; TCRdb lists only in-frame clones, some missing. The sample records approximately 170,000 clones, 65% to 85% being singletons. Material: PBMCs. These receptor sequences come from a man aged 50 or older in good health and CMV-seropositive.

This clone was seen only a few times. The rearrangement links TRBV9 to TRBJ1-2; D gene uncertain. The ends were cut back, 2 bases at V and 2 bases at J, with 10 bases in the middle. The CDR3 is 14 residues long. Germline V CDR1 and CDR2: SGDLS, YYNGEE. The CDR3 DNA reads as TGTGCCAGCAGCGTCGGTCGTACCAACTATGGCTACACCTTC. Amino acid sequence: CASSVGRTNYGYTF.

The chain has TRBV21-1 and TRBJ2-3; the DNA was not compared with TRBD2, the D call given in the table. TRBV21-1 is listed as a pseudogene. CDR3 size: 18 residues. The CDR3 sequence is CASSKVISAGGPTDTQYF. CDR3 sequence (DNA): TGTGCCAGCAGCAAAGTTATTTCGGCGGGGGGGCCTACAGATACGCAGTATTTT.

CDR3 region: CASSRAGPSSYEQYF. The CDR3 DNA follows: TGTGCCAGCAGTAGGGCGGGACCTTCCTCCTACGAGCAGTACTTC. The chain links TRBV9 to TRBJ2-7, with D possibly TRBD2 on 6 matching bases. Trimming took 5 bases from V and 0 from J, leaving 15 bases between them. The CDR3 length is 15 residues. Germline V gene sequence: CDR1 SGDLS, CDR2 YYNGEE.

The chain links TRBV6-5 to TRBJ2-1; D ambiguous. V was trimmed by 0 bases and J by 3 bases, leaving 9 bases between them. This CDR3 spans 15 amino acids. CDR1 MNHEY and CDR2 SVGAGI come from the germline V gene. CDR3 residues: CASSYSGRVYNEQFF. The DNA of the CDR3 is TGTGCCAGCAGTTACTCGGGTCGGGTCTACAATGAGCAGTTCTTC.

About this clone itself: The sample has other DNA sequences that encode this CDR3 too. This chain links TRBV11-2 with TRBJ2-4; D ambiguous. The CDR3 sequence is 14 residues long. Trimming pared 4 bases from V and 5 bases from J, leaving 12 bases between. Looked up from germline, CDR1 is SGHAT and CDR2 is FQNNGV. As DNA, the CDR3 is TGTGCCAGCAGCTCGTCTCCCGGTGAAAACATTCAGTACTTC. Translation: CASSSSPGENIQYF.

The CDR3 spells CASSLAPGAGGADTQYF. The DNA for the CDR3 is TGCGCCAGCAGCTTGGCCCCAGGAGCGGGAGGGGCAGATACGCAGTATTTT. The rearrangement uses TRBV5-1 and TRBJ2-3, with 10 bases that match TRBD2. CDR1 is SGHRS, CDR2 YFSETQ, per germline. The trim removed 0 bases at V and 4 bases at J, leaving 8 bases unmatched. The CDR3 runs to 17 residues. The full variable domain, in which reference TRBV5-1 and TRBJ2-3 provide the parts outside the CDR3, is KAGVTQTPRYLIKTRGQQVTLSCSPISGHRSVSWYQQTPGQGLQFLFEYFSETQRNKGNFPGRFSGRQFSNSRSEMNVSTLELGDSALYLCASSLAPGAGGADTQYFGPGTRLTVL.

Details on this clone: The same CDR3 can be traced to other DNA sequences in this sample. This rearrangement joins TRBV2 to TRBJ2-7; weak D call: TRBD1 (7 bases). Germline V gene sequence: CDR1 SNHLY, CDR2 FYNNEI. The germline V and J ends were trimmed by 5 bases and 3 bases, with 11 bases remaining between them. The CDR3 sequence is 13 residues long. As DNA, the CDR3 is TGTGCCAGCAGTCCAGGGGGGTTCTACGAGCAGTACTTC. It specifies CASSPGGFYEQYF. Full variable domain (missing parts from reference TRBV2 and TRBJ2-7): EPEVTQTPSHQVTQMGQEVILRCVPISNHLYFYWYRQILGQKVEFLVSFYNNEISEKSEIFDDQFSVERPDGSNFTLKIRSTKLEDSAMYFCASSPGGFYEQYFGPGTRLTVT.

This clone was counted a few times. The chain uses TRBV4-3 and TRBJ2-5, with D possibly matching TRBD2 (5 bases). The germline V and J ends were trimmed by 1 base and 5 bases, with 8 bases remaining between them. The CDR3 has 13 residues. Germline V gives CDR1 LGHNA, CDR2 YSLEER. CDR3 coding DNA: TGCGCCAGCAGCCAAGCGTCGGGGGAGACCCAGTACTTC. Its protein product is CASSQASGETQYF.

The chain couples TRBV4-1 to TRBJ1-5, with TRBD1 as a possible D gene (5 bases). CDR1 is MGHRA, CDR2 YSYEKL, per germline. Deletions cut 0 bases from V and 7 bases from J, with 13 bases between. The CDR3 totals 15 residues. Written as DNA, the CDR3 is TGCGCCAGCAGCCAAGAGGGCGGGGCCGGGCAGCCCCAGCATTTT. Translation gives CASSQEGGAGQPQHF.

This clone came up a few times. The chain is built from TRBV7-9 and TRBJ1-2; maybe TRBD1 (6 bases). Germline V gene sequence: CDR1 SEHNR, CDR2 FQNEAQ (reference sequence). Deletions cut 5 bases from V and 5 bases from J, with 12 bases between. The length of the CDR3 is 13 residues. DNA of the CDR3: TGTGCCAGCAGCCGACAGGAGCCATATGGCTACACCTTC. It yields the protein CASSRQEPYGYTF.

The rearrangement joins TRBV2 to TRBJ1-1, with D maybe TRBD1 (6 bases). CDR1 and CDR2 (germline): SNHLY, FYNNEI. The CDR3 contains 14 residues. With 5 bases removed from V and 1 base from J, the gap between germline ends came to 11 bases. The CDR3 reads CASSSQGGNTEAFF. DNA for the CDR3: TGTGCCAGCAGTTCACAGGGCGGGAACACTGAAGCTTTCTTT.

This sequence joins TRBV5-1 and TRBJ1-1, with no clear D. The CDR3 loop spans 14 amino acids. Germline V lookup: CDR1 SGHRS, CDR2 YFSETQ. The V and J ends lost 4 bases and 4 bases respectively, with 14 bases between them. The CDR3 protein is CASSPATAGTEAFF. The CDR3 DNA sequence: TGCGCCAGCAGCCCGGCAACAGCAGGCACTGAAGCTTTCTTT. The whole variable domain, remainder taken from reference TRBV5-1 and TRBJ1-1, is KAGVTQTPRYLIKTRGQQVTLSCSPISGHRSVSWYQQTPGQGLQFLFEYFSETQRNKGNFPGRFSGRQFSNSRSEMNVSTLELGDSALYLCASSPATAGTEAFFGQGTRLTVV.

This clone appeared once. This chain links TRBV9 with TRBJ2-6; D not certain. Germline CDR1 is SGDLS and CDR2 is YYNGEE. The ends were cut back, 4 bases at V and 4 bases at J, with 15 bases in the middle. The CDR3 has 16 amino acids. The CDR3 region is CASSPRADSGANVLTF. CDR3 nucleotide sequence: TGTGCCAGCAGCCCCCGAGCCGACTCCGGGGCCAACGTCCTGACTTTC.

The rearrangement uses TRBV5-4 and TRBJ2-1; 9 bases align to TRBD2. Per germline, CDR1 SGHNT and CDR2 YYREEE (reference sequence). With V trimmed by 2 bases and J by 5 bases, 14 bases remained unmatched. CDR3 size: 18 residues. The CDR3 region is CASSFRLAVDVYDNEQFF. The CDR3 nucleotides are TGTGCCAGCAGCTTCCGACTAGCGGTGGACGTCTACGACAATGAGCAGTTCTTC.

The chain employs TRBV2 and TRBJ2-7; 8 nucleotides agree with TRBD1. Germline V gene lookup returns CDR1 SNHLY and CDR2 FYNNEI. J was trimmed by 5 bases and V by 6 bases; bases with no gene match: 6. The CDR3 consists of 13 residues. The CDR3 bases are TGTGCCAGCAGCCCCAGGGGGCTAAACGAGCAGTACTTC. It codes for CASSPRGLNEQYF.

This chain joins TRBV7-9 and TRBJ2-7, with 14 bases lining up with TRBD2. Per germline, CDR1 SEHNR and CDR2 FQNEAQ (reference sequence). V was pared by 5 bases and J by 7 bases, with 16 bases of the junction left unmatched. The CDR3 runs 18 residues. The CDR3 sequence: CASSAWGTSGRGAREQYF. As DNA, the CDR3 is TGTGCCAGCAGCGCATGGGGGACTAGCGGGAGAGGGGCCAGGGAGCAGTACTTC.